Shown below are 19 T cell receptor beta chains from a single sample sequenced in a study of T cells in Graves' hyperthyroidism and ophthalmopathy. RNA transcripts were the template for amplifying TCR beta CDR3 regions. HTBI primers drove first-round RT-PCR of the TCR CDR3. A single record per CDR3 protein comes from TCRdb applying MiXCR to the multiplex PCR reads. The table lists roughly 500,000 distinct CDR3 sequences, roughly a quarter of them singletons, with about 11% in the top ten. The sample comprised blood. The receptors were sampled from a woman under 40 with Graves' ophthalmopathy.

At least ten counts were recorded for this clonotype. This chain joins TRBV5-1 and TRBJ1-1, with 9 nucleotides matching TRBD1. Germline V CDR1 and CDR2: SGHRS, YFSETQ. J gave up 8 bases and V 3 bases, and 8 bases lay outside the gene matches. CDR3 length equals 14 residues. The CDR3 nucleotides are TGCGCCAGCAGCTACCAGGGACAGGGTTCCGAAGCTTTCTTT. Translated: CASSYQGQGSEAFF.

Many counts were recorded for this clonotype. The CDR3 is CASSYRGTGGETQYF. The CDR3 DNA follows: TGTGCCAGCAGCTACCGAGGGACAGGGGGTGAGACCCAGTACTTC. This rearrangement joins TRBV28 to TRBJ2-5; the match to TRBD1 covers 11 bases. This CDR3 is built from 15 residues. Germline CDR1 MDHEN, CDR2 SYDVKM. Germline trimming cut 6 bases from V and 5 bases from J; bases unmatched to any gene: 8.

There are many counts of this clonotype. CDR3 DNA: TGTGCCAGCAGGCGTGGGGACAGGGATACCGGGGAGCTGTTTTTT. Its translation: CASRRGDRDTGELFF. The V call is TRBV27, the J call TRBJ2-2, with 9 bases lining up with TRBD1. V was clipped by 6 bases and J by 5 bases; unmatched bases: 7. The germline V gene has CDR1 MNHEY and CDR2 SMNVEV (reference sequence). This CDR3 contains 15 residues.

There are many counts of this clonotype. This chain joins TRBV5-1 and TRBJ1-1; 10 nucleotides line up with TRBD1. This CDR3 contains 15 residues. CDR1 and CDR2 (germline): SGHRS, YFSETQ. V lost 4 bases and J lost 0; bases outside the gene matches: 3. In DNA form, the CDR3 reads TGCGCCAGCAGCAAGACAGGGGGCCTGAACACTGAAGCTTTCTTT. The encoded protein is CASSKTGGLNTEAFF.

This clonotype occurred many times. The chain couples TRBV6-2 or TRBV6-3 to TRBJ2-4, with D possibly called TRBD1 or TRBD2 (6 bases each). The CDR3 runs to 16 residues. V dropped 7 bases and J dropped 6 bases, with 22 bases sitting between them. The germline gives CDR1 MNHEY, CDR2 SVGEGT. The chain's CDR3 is CASTTFGGPNPNIQYF. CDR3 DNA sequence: TGTGCCAGCACCACCTTCGGGGGCCCCAATCCAAACATTCAGTACTTC.

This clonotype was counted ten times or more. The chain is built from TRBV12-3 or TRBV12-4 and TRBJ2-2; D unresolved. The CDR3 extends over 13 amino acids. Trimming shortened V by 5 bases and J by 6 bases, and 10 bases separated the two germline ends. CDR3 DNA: TGTGCCAGCAGTCTCAATGGCGCCGGGGAGCTGTTTTTT. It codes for CASSLNGAGELFF.

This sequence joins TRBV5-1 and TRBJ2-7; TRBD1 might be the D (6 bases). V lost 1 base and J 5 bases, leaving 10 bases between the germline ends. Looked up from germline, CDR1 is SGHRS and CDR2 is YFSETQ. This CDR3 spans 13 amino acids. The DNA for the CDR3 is TGCGCCAGCAGCTTGACAGGGTACGACGAGCAGTACTTC. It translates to CASSLTGYDEQYF.

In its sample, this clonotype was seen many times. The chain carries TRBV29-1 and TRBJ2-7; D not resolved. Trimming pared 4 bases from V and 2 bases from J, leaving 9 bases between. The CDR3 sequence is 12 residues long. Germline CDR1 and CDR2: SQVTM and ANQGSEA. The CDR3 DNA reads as TGCAGCGTTGTCGGGCAGCCCTACGAGCAGTACTTC. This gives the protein CSVVGQPYEQYF.

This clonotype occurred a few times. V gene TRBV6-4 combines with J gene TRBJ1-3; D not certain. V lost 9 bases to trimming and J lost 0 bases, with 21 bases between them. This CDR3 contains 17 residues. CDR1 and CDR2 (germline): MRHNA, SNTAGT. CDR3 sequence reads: CASFSWNRINSGNTIYF. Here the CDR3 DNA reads TGTGCCAGTTTTAGCTGGAACCGTATCAACTCTGGAAACACCATATATTTT.

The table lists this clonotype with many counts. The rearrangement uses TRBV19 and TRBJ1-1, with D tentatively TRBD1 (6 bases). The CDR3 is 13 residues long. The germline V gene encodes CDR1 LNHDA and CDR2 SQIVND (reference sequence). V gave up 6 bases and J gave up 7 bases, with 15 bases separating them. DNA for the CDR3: TGTGCCAGTAGGATAACAGGGAGAATTGAAGCTTTCTTT. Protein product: CASRITGRIEAFF.

CDR3 DNA sequence: TGTGCCAGCTCACCACGGGTTGGAACCATGAACACTGAAGCTTTCTTT. Protein product: CASSPRVGTMNTEAFF. This rearrangement joins TRBV18 to TRBJ1-1, with D unclear. The CDR3 consists of 16 residues. V was clipped by 1 base and J by 0 bases, with 12 bases between them. Germline loops: CDR1 KGHSH, CDR2 LQKENI. The variable domain in full, with the rest retrieved from reference TRBV18 and TRBJ1-1, is NAGVMQNPRHLVRRRGQEARLRCSPMKGHSHVYWYRQLPEEGLKFMVYLQKENIIDESGMPKERFSAEFPKEGPSILRIQQVVRGDSAAYFCASSPRVGTMNTEAFFGQGTRLTVV.

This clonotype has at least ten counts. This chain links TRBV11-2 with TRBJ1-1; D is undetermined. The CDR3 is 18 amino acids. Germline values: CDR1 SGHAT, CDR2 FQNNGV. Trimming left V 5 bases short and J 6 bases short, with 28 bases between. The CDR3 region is CASSHSTPLRPVFSEAFF. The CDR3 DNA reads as TGTGCCAGCAGCCATTCAACTCCCCTGCGCCCCGTCTTTTCTGAAGCTTTCTTT.

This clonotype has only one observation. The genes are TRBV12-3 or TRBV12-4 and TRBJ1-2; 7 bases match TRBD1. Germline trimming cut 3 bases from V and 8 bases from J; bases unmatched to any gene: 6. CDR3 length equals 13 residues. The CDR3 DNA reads TGTGCCAGCAGTTTGGACAGGCGGTGGGGCTACACCTTC. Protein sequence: CASSLDRRWGYTF.

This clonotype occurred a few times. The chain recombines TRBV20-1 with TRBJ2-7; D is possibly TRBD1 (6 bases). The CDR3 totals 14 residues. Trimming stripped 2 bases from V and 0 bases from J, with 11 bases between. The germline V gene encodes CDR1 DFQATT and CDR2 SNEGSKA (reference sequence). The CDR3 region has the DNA TGCAGTGCTAGAAGAGCGGACAGCTCCTACGAGCAGTACTTC. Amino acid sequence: CSARRADSSYEQYF.

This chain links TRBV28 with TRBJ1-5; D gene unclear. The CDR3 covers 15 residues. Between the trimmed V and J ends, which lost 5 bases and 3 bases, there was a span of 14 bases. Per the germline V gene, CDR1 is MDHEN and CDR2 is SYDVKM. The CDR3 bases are TGTGCCAGCAGTCTTCCAGAAGGCAACAATCAGCCCCAGCATTTT. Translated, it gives CASSLPEGNNQPQHF.

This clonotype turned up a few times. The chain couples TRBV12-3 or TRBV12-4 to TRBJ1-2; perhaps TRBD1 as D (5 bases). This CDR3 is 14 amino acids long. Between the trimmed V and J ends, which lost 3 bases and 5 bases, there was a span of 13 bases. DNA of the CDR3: TGTGCCAGCAGTTTCGTGACAGCCTCGTATGGCTACACCTTC. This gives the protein CASSFVTASYGYTF.

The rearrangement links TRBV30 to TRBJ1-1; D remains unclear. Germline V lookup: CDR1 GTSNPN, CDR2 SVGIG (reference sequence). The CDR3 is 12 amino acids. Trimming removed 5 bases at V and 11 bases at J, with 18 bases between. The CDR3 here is CAWHSRSAGAFF. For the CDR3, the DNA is TGTGCCTGGCACAGTAGGTCCGCGGGCGCTTTCTTT.

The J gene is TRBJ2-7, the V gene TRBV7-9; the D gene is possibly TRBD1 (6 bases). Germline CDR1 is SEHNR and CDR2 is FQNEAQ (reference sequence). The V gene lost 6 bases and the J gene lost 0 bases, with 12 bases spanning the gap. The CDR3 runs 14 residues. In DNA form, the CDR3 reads TGTGCCAGCAGGTCGACAGGCGTCTCCTACGAGCAGTACTTC. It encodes CASRSTGVSYEQYF.

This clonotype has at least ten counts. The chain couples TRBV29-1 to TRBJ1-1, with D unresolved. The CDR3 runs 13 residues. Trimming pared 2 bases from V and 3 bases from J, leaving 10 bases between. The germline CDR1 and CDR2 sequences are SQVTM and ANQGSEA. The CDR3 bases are TGCAGCGTTGAACCCTCTTGGGACACTGAAGCTTTCTTT. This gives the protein CSVEPSWDTEAFF.